This T cell receptor (beta chain) was retrieved from a study of T cells in Graves' hyperthyroidism and ophthalmopathy. Study findings and constraints: Most thyroid clonotypes expanded above 0.001 appeared in blood too.

On this clonotype itself: Its cognate antigen is unknown.

What was amplified from RNA transcripts were TCR beta CDR3 regions. The HTBI set primed first-round TCR CDR3 RT-PCR. One entry per CDR3 protein, called by TCRdb with MiXCR from the multiplex PCR reads. This repertoire shows about 96,000 distinct CDR3 sequences, over 50% found once; its top ten account for 25% to 30%. The germline V gene has CDR1 SGHRS and CDR2 YFSETQ. V was trimmed by 5 bases and J by 1 base, leaving 12 bases between them. This CDR3 has 14 residues. Clinicians diagnosed patients from clinical symptoms, serum thyroxine and TRAb, thyroid ultrasound and orbital computed tomography. The sample taken for sequencing was blood. The TCR sequence derives from a woman aged 40 to 50 with Graves' hyperthyroidism. This chain links TRBV5-1 with TRBJ1-1, with D possibly being TRBD1 (5 bases). In nucleotides, the CDR3 is TGCGCCAGCAGGAGGGTTACAGGGAACACTGAAGCTTTCTTT. This gives the protein CASRRVTGNTEAFF.